This T cell receptor beta chain was recovered during a study of blood T cell repertoires in COVID-19. Across the study: Sources were T cells, B-cell-depleted T cells, or PBMCs; the material itself was cDNA or gDNA.

Original data processing: The authors estimated nucleated cell counts from reference gene primer amplification. The repertoire was sequenced with immunoSEQ multiplex PCR; TCRdb's copy has only in-frame clones and lacks some. Clone size and the V and J calls come from that table; the DNA yielded D and trimming. The repertoire holds 250,000 to 400,000 clones, 88% seen once, with about 1.5% in the top ten. A Seattle source enrolled patients during active infection and followed them longitudinally. This receptor was obtained from a woman younger than 45 with COVID-19, enrolled during active disease. Sequenced material: peripheral blood.

CDR3 nucleotides: TGTGCCAGCAGTTTACACCCGACTGAGGGCAATCAGCCCCAGCATTTT. It is translated as CASSLHPTEGNQPQHF. The chain has TRBV27 and TRBJ1-5; D is unclear. Looked up from germline, CDR1 is MNHEY and CDR2 is SMNVEV (reference sequence). The CDR3 has 16 residues. Trimming shortened V by 2 bases and J by 2 bases, and 13 bases separated the two germline ends.